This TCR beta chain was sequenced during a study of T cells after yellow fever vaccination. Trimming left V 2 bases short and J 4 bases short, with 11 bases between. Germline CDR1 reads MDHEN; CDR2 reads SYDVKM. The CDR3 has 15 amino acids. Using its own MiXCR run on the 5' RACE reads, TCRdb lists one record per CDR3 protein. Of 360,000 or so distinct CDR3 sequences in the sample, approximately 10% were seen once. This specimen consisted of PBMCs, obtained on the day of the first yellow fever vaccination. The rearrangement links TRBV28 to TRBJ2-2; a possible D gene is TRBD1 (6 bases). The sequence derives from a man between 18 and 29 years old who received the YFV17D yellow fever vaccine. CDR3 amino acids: CASSLGQLSTGELFF. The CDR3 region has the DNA TGTGCCAGCAGTTTAGGACAGTTGAGCACCGGGGAGCTGTTTTTT.